This T cell receptor beta chain was recorded in a study of blood T cell repertoires in COVID-19. V was shortened by 4 bases and J by 4 bases, with 2 bases between the two germline ends. The germline V gene has CDR1 SGHAT and CDR2 FQNNGV. This CDR3 has 11 residues. The data were produced by immunoSEQ multiplex PCR, yet TCRdb's version contains in-frame clones alone and is incomplete. The data show a few hundred thousand clones, about 85% seen once. Material for sequencing was peripheral blood. V is TRBV11-2 and J is TRBJ1-3; D is undetermined. The clonotype was recovered from a woman aged 45-60 years with active or convalescent COVID-19. The CDR3 coding sequence is TGTGCCAGCAGCTCAGGAAACACCATATATTTT. It yields the protein CASSSGNTIYF.